This entry is about one T cell receptor (beta chain). The data stem from a study of blood T cell repertoires in COVID-19. Study-wide background: Samples taken during acute and convalescent COVID-19 were collected in the United States, Italy and Spain. Sources were T cells, B-cell-depleted T cells, or PBMCs; the material itself was cDNA or gDNA.

Original handling: Counts of nucleated cells, estimated from reference gene primer amplification, were obtained. Only in-frame clones appear in the TCRdb table, and some are missing; sequencing was by immunoSEQ multiplex PCR. V, J and clone size derive from that table, while D and trimming were established from the DNA sequence. The repertoire holds tens of thousands of clones, with 91% as singletons. This CDR3 spans 15 amino acids. Germline CDR1 reads LGHDT; CDR2 reads YNNKEL (reference sequence). The V end lost 3 bases, the J end lost 7 bases, and 15 bases lay between the germline ends. Sequenced: peripheral blood. V usage is TRBV3-1 (or the pseudogene TRBV3-2) and J usage is TRBJ1-4; D not certain. The clonotype originates from a woman in her forties or fifties in a cohort sampled during active COVID-19. CDR3 in amino acids: CASSHIYAEGEKLFF. As DNA, the CDR3 is TGTGCCAGCAGCCACATTTACGCCGAGGGTGAAAAACTGTTTTTT.